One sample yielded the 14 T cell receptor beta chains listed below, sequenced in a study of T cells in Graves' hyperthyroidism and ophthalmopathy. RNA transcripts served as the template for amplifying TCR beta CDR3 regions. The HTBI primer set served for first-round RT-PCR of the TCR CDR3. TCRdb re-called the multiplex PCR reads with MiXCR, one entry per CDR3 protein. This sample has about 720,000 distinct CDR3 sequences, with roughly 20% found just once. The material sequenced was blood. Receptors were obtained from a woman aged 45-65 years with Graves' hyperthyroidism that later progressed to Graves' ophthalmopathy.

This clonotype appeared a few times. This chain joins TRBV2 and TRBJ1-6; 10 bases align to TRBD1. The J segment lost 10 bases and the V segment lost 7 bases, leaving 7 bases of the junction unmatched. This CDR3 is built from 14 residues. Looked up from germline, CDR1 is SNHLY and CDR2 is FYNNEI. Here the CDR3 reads CASTGQGVMSPLHF. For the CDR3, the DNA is TGTGCCAGCACTGGACAGGGGGTAATGTCACCCCTCCACTTT.

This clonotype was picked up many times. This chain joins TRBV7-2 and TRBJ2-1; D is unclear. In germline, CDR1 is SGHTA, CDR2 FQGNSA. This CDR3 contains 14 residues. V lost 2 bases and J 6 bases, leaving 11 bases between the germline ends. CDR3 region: CASSLLLVRNEQFF. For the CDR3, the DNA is TGTGCCAGCAGCTTACTCCTGGTACGCAATGAGCAGTTCTTC.

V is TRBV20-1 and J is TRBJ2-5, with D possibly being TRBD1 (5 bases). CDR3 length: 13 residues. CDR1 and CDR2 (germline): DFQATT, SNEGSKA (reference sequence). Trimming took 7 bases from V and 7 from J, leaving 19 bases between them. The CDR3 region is CSVNQGRVGTQYF. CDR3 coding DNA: TGCAGTGTTAATCAGGGTCGGGTCGGGACCCAGTACTTC.

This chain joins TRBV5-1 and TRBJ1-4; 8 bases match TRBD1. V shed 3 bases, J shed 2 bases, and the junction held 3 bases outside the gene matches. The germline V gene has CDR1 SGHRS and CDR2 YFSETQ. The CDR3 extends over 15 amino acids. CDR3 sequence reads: CASSWTGSTNEKLFF. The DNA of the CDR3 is TGCGCCAGCAGCTGGACAGGGAGCACTAATGAAAAACTGTTTTTT.

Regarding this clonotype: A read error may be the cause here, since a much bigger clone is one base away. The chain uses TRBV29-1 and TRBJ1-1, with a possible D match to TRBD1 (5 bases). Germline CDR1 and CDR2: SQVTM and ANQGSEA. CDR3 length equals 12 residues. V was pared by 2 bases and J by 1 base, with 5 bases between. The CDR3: CSVERGNTEAFF. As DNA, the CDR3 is TGCAGCGTTGAAAGGGGGAACACTGAAGCTTTCTTT.

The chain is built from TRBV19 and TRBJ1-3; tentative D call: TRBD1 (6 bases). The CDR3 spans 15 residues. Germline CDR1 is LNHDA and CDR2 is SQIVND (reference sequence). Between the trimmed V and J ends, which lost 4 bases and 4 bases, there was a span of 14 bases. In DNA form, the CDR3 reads TGTGCCAGTAGTACCGCACAGGGCGACGGAAACACCATATATTTT. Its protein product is CASSTAQGDGNTIYF.

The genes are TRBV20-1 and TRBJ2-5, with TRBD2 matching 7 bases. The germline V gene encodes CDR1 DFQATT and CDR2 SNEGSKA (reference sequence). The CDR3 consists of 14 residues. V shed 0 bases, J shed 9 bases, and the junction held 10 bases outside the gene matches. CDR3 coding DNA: TGCAGTGCTAGAGATGCGAAGGGAAGCGGGGCCCAGTACTTC. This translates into CSARDAKGSGAQYF.

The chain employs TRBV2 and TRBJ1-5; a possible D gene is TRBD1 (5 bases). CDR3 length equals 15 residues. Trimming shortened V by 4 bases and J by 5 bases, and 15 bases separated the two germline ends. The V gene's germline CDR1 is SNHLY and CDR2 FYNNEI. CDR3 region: CASSGLKGLDQPQHF. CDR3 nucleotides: TGTGCCAGCAGTGGTCTAAAGGGGTTGGATCAGCCCCAGCATTTT.

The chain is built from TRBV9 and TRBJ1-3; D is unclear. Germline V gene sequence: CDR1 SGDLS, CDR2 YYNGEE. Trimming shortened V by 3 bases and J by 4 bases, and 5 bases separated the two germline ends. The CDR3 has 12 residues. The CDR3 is CASSARGNTIYF. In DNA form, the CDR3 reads TGTGCCAGCAGCGCCCGAGGAAACACCATATATTTT. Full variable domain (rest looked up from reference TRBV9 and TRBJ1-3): DSGVTQTPKHLITATGQRVTLRCSPRSGDLSVYWYQQSLDQGLQFLIQYYNGEERAKGNILERFSAQQFPDLHSELNLSSLELGDSALYFCASSARGNTIYFGEGSWLTVV.

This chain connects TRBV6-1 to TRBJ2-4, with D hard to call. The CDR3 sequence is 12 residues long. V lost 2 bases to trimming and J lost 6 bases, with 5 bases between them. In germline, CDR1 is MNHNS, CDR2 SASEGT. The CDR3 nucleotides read TGTGCCAGCAGTGAACGGAGAAACATTCAGTACTTC. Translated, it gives CASSERRNIQYF.

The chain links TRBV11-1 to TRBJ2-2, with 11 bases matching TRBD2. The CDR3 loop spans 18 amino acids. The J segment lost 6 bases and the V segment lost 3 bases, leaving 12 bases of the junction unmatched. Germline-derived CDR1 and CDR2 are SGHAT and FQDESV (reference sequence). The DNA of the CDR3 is TGTGCCAGCAGCTTTACAGTCGGTAGCGGGGGGGCCGCCGGGGAGCTGTTTTTT. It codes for CASSFTVGSGGAAGELFF.

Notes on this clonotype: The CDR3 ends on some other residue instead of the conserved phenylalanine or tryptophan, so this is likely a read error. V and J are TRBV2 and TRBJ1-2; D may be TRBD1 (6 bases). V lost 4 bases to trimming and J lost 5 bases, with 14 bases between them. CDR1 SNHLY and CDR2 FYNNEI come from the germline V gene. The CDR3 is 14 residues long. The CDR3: CASSGDGGAYGYTY. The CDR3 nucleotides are TGTGCCAGCAGTGGGGACGGGGGGGCTTATGGCTACACCTAC.

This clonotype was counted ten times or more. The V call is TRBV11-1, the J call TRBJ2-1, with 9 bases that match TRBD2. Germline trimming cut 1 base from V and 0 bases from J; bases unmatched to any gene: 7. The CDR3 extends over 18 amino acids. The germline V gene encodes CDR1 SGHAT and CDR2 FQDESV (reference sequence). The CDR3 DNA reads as TGTGCCAGCAGCTTAGGGGTTAGCGGGGGCGTCTCCTACAATGAGCAGTTCTTC. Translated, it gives CASSLGVSGGVSYNEQFF.

The CDR3 spells CASSLVVSGQETQYF. In nucleotides, the CDR3 is TGTGCCAGCAGCTTAGTGGTGTCAGGACAAGAGACCCAGTACTTC. The genes are TRBV7-9 and TRBJ2-5; no firm D call. This CDR3 comprises 15 residues. The V and J ends lost 1 base and 2 bases respectively, with 11 bases between them. Germline V lookup: CDR1 SEHNR, CDR2 FQNEAQ (reference sequence).